The next 10 T cell receptor beta chains were all read from a single sample in a study of patients and donors after allogeneic stem cell transplantation. TCRdb re-analysed the RT-PCR reads in MiXCR, keeping a single row per CDR3 protein. The sample yields about a million distinct CDR3 sequences, approximately 18% seen once. Sequences were obtained from blood, either unsorted or a sorted T cell fraction (not recorded which). These receptors were taken from a human donor who was either an allogeneic HSCT recipient or a stem cell or donor lymphocyte infusion donor (not recorded which). It is not recorded whose cells these are; they may come from a transplant donor.

The chain combines TRBV29-1 with TRBJ2-1, with TRBD2 matching over 9 bases. V was pared by 6 bases and J by 2 bases, with 11 bases of the junction left unmatched. The CDR3 runs 16 residues. Per the germline V gene, CDR1 is SQVTM and CDR2 is ANQGSEA. The CDR3 nucleotides read TGCAGCGTAATACGCTTCCAGCGGGGGGCCTACAATGAGCAGTTCTTC. Translating gives CSVIRFQRGAYNEQFF.

As regards this clonotype: A read error may account for a junction end that differs from germline. V gene TRBV20-1 combines with J gene TRBJ1-1, with 8 positions matching TRBD1. CDR1 and CDR2 from the germline V gene are DFQATT and SNEGSKA (reference sequence). This CDR3 contains 12 residues. The DNA of the CDR3 is TGCAGTGCACGACAGGGGAACTCTGAAGCTTTCTTT. Encoded protein: CSARQGNSEAFF.

This clonotype was picked up a small number of times. The chain couples TRBV29-1 to TRBJ1-2; D not certain. This CDR3 contains 13 residues. The germline CDR1 and CDR2 sequences are SQVTM and ANQGSEA. The V and J ends lost 1 base and 0 bases respectively, with 6 bases between them. As DNA, the CDR3 is TGCAGCGTTGAAGGCAGCACTAACTATGGCTACACCTTC. It encodes CSVEGSTNYGYTF.

This clonotype was seen more than once but under ten times. The chain recombines TRBV7-2 with TRBJ2-7; unclear D gene. The CDR3 extends over 14 amino acids. Deletions cut 1 base from V and 4 bases from J, with 11 bases between. The germline V gene has CDR1 SGHTA and CDR2 FQGNSA. CDR3 protein: CASSLVAANYEQYF. Written as DNA, the CDR3 is TGTGCCAGCAGCTTAGTTGCGGCGAATTACGAGCAGTACTTC.

This clonotype was picked up a small number of times. The chain joins TRBV2 to TRBJ2-3; D tentatively reads TRBD1 or TRBD2 (5 bases each). V was trimmed by 0 bases and J by 2 bases, leaving 15 bases between them. This CDR3 spans 17 amino acids. Germline CDR1 reads SNHLY; CDR2 reads FYNNEI. In nucleotides, the CDR3 is TGTGCCAGCAGTGAAGCCCTGGGACGGCTTATCACAGATACGCAGTATTTT. This encodes CASSEALGRLITDTQYF. Complete variable domain (other parts from reference TRBV2 and TRBJ2-3): EPEVTQTPSHQVTQMGQEVILRCVPISNHLYFYWYRQILGQKVEFLVSFYNNEISEKSEIFDDQFSVERPDGSNFTLKIRSTKLEDSAMYFCASSEALGRLITDTQYFGPGTRLTVL.

The chain uses TRBV14 and TRBJ2-7, with D maybe TRBD1 (5 bases). V lost 3 bases and J 1 base, leaving 10 bases between the germline ends. Germline V lookup: CDR1 SGHDN, CDR2 FVKESK. This CDR3 is 14 amino acids long. The chain's CDR3 is CASSHGAGSYEQYF. Written as DNA, the CDR3 is TGTGCCAGCAGCCATGGGGCTGGATCCTACGAGCAGTACTTC.

The chain carries TRBV29-1 and TRBJ1-2; TRBD1 matches at 7 bases. V lost 3 bases, J lost 6 bases, and 4 bases stayed unmatched. The CDR3 is 12 residues long. Germline loops: CDR1 SQVTM, CDR2 ANQGSEA. CDR3 residues: CSVERQGDGYTF. The CDR3 bases are TGCAGCGTTGAGAGACAGGGTGATGGCTACACCTTC.

This clonotype has more than one count but fewer than ten. This sequence joins TRBV5-1 and TRBJ1-1; 9 bases fit TRBD1. The V segment lost 4 bases and the J segment 0 bases; nucleotides outside the gene matches: 4. The CDR3 is made up of 15 amino acids. Germline V CDR1 and CDR2: SGHRS, YFSETQ. The CDR3 loop is CASSPYRGLNTEAFF. The DNA of the CDR3 is TGCGCCAGCAGCCCCTACAGGGGGCTGAACACTGAAGCTTTCTTT.

This clonotype was recorded a few times. The chain has TRBV29-1 and TRBJ1-1; D gene ambiguous. Germline assignment: CDR1 SQVTM and CDR2 ANQGSEA. The CDR3 contains 12 residues. V was clipped by 2 bases and J by 1 base, with 5 bases between them. CDR3 sequence reads: CSVEQANTEAFF. The CDR3, as DNA: TGCAGCGTTGAACAGGCGAACACTGAAGCTTTCTTT.

This clonotype was seen a few times. The chain uses TRBV12-3 or TRBV12-4 and TRBJ2-1; D is perhaps TRBD1 (6 bases). The CDR3 runs 12 residues. The V end lost 8 bases, the J end lost 10 bases, and 15 bases lay between the germline ends. DNA for the CDR3: TGTGCCAGCTGCACCAGGGGTGGGGAGCAGTTCTTC. This sequence encodes CASCTRGGEQFF.